These 14 T cell receptor beta chains were all obtained from the same sample, sequenced in a study of T cell responses to AZD1222 COVID-19 vaccine. This table comes from immunoSEQ multiplex PCR, and its TCRdb copy is limited to in-frame clones, with some not included. The table records 200,000 or so clones, approximately 87% of them present only once. This sample comprised peripheral blood, obtained on day 0 of MenACWY control vaccination. Every receptor here comes from an adult in good health.

The V gene is TRBV6-1, the J gene TRBJ2-5; D gene ambiguous. CDR1 and CDR2 from the germline V gene are MNHNS and SASEGT. The CDR3 contains 16 residues. V shed 4 bases and J shed 2 bases, with 17 bases lying between them. The chain's CDR3 is CASSAYVDAVQETQYF. The CDR3 nucleotides read TGTGCCAGCAGTGCTTACGTGGACGCAGTACAAGAGACCCAGTACTTC.

This clone was found a few times. The chain carries TRBV7-2 and TRBJ2-3; D unresolved. V was clipped by 1 base and J by 6 bases, with 8 bases between them. The CDR3 length is 13 residues. Germline V gene data show CDR1 as SGHTA and CDR2 as FQGNSA. CDR3 DNA: TGTGCCAGCAGCTTAGAACGGCTCGATACGCAGTATTTT. Translated: CASSLERLDTQYF.

The table lists this clone with a few counts. The chain links TRBV10-3 to TRBJ1-1; D not resolved. V was pared by 4 bases and J by 5 bases, with 11 bases between. In germline, CDR1 is ENHRY, CDR2 SYGVKD. The length of the CDR3 is 13 residues. The CDR3 DNA follows: TGTGCCATCAGTGCCCCCCTTGGGACTGAAGCTTTCTTT. Protein: CAISAPLGTEAFF.

The rearrangement joins TRBV4-2 to TRBJ1-4; D might be TRBD1 (5 bases). Trimming removed 4 bases at V and 0 bases at J, with 15 bases between. CDR1 is LGHNA and CDR2 is YNFKEQ in the germline V gene. This CDR3 region has 17 residues. The CDR3 sequence is CASSLSGTVATNEKLFF. As DNA, the CDR3 is TGTGCCAGCAGCCTGAGCGGGACGGTGGCAACTAATGAAAAACTGTTTTTT.

For the CDR3, the DNA is TGTGCCAGCAGTACGGAGGACAGACCTTTCACAGATACGCAGTATTTT. It specifies CASSTEDRPFTDTQYF. This chain joins TRBV28 and TRBJ2-3; D may be TRBD1 (6 bases). Germline assignment: CDR1 MDHEN and CDR2 SYDVKM. Trimming left V 5 bases short and J 2 bases short, with 17 bases between. The CDR3 covers 16 residues. The entire variable domain, with the rest obtained from reference TRBV28 and TRBJ2-3, is as follows: DVKVTQSSRYLVKRTGEKVFLECVQDMDHENMFWYRQDPGLGLRLIYFSYDVKMKEKGDIPEGYSVSREKKERFSLILESASTNQTSMYLCASSTEDRPFTDTQYFGPGTRLTVL.

The gene calls are TRBV6-6 and TRBJ1-5; no definite D call. Germline assignment: CDR1 MNHNY and CDR2 SVGAGI (reference sequence). Trimming cost V 2 bases and J 9 bases, with 8 bases left between them. The CDR3 extends over 12 amino acids. The CDR3 nucleotides are TGTGCCAGCAGTTACCCGGCGGGGCCCCAGCATTTT. It translates to CASSYPAGPQHF.

The genes are TRBV6-1 and TRBJ1-3, with D possibly being TRBD1 (5 bases). V was clipped by 3 bases and J by 4 bases, with 16 bases between them. Germline V gene data show CDR1 as MNHNS and CDR2 as SASEGT. The CDR3 is 16 residues long. As DNA, the CDR3 is TGTGCCAGCAGTGATCTCGTGACAGAGTCAGGAAACACCATATATTTT. Its protein is CASSDLVTESGNTIYF.

The chain has TRBV7-2 and TRBJ2-7; D is ambiguous. Between the trimmed V and J ends, which lost 0 bases and 2 bases, there was a span of 2 bases. The CDR3 loop spans 12 amino acids. Germline CDR1 SGHTA, CDR2 FQGNSA. The CDR3 loop reads CASSLAAYEQYF. CDR3 nucleotides: TGTGCCAGCAGCTTAGCAGCCTACGAGCAGTACTTC.

The CDR3 reads CASSAGTGGAETQYF. The CDR3 nucleotides read TGTGCCAGCAGTGCCGGGACAGGGGGCGCCGAGACCCAGTACTTC. The chain combines TRBV2 with TRBJ2-5; 12 positions agree with TRBD1. V was clipped by 4 bases and J by 5 bases; unmatched bases: 5. CDR1 SNHLY and CDR2 FYNNEI come from the germline V gene. This CDR3 is built from 15 residues.

The chain carries TRBV9 and TRBJ1-2; TRBD1 agrees at 10 bases. CDR3 length equals 15 residues. V was pared by 3 bases and J by 4 bases, with 6 bases of the junction left unmatched. From germline, CDR1 is SGDLS and CDR2 YYNGEE. Written as DNA, the CDR3 is TGTGCCAGCAGCGCGACAGGGGGCTCTGGCTATGGCTACACCTTC. Residues: CASSATGGSGYGYTF. Drawing the rest from reference TRBV9 and TRBJ1-2, the complete variable domain is DSGVTQTPKHLITATGQRVTLRCSPRSGDLSVYWYQQSLDQGLQFLIQYYNGEERAKGNILERFSAQQFPDLHSELNLSSLELGDSALYFCASSATGGSGYGYTFGSGTRLTVV.

This sequence joins TRBV7-2 and TRBJ2-7; TRBD1 agrees at 8 bases. The CDR3 loop spans 17 amino acids. The germline V gene encodes CDR1 SGHTA and CDR2 FQGNSA. Unmatched junction bases numbered 9, after V lost 2 bases and J lost 0 bases. CDR3 DNA: TGTGCCAGCAGCTTACCTCTGCTTGGGACAGGCTCCTACGAGCAGTACTTC. Residues: CASSLPLLGTGSYEQYF.

The rearrangement links TRBV28 to TRBJ1-2; no reliable D call. Germline V gene sequence: CDR1 MDHEN, CDR2 SYDVKM. With 2 bases removed from V and 4 bases from J, the gap between germline ends came to 5 bases. CDR3 size: 12 residues. The CDR3 sequence: CASSLAVYGYTF. Here the CDR3 DNA reads TGTGCCAGCAGTTTAGCCGTCTATGGCTACACCTTC.

The V gene is TRBV5-4, the J gene TRBJ2-1; 10 bases are shared with TRBD2. Germline CDR1 is SGHNT and CDR2 is YYREEE (reference sequence). The ends lost 2 bases at V and 3 bases at J; junction bases unmatched: 2. The CDR3 is 15 amino acids. The CDR3 region is CASSFGTSDYNEQFF. In DNA, the CDR3 is TGTGCCAGCAGCTTCGGGACTAGCGACTACAATGAGCAGTTCTTC.

The genes are TRBV9 and TRBJ2-3; possibly TRBD1 or TRBD2 for D (5 bases each). There are 15 residues in the CDR3. CDR1 is SGDLS, CDR2 YYNGEE, per germline. V lost 0 bases to trimming and J lost 2 bases, with 10 bases between them. The CDR3 here is CASSVVTGPTDTQYF. CDR3 nucleotides: TGTGCCAGCAGCGTAGTGACGGGACCCACAGATACGCAGTATTTT.